Listed below are T cell receptor beta chains from one sample, sequenced in a study of CD8+CD57+ T cells in acquired aplastic anemia. TCRdb reprocessed the reads with MiXCR, giving one entry per CDR3 protein. The sample consists of roughly 160,000 distinct CDR3 sequences, 71% of them appearing once. Sequences were obtained from sorted CD4+, CD8+, or CD8+CD57+ T cells (not recorded which) from PBMCs. These receptors came from a human donor with aplastic anemia. Each CDR3 is given with its conserved first and last residue. Each record gives: V gene, D gene, J gene, CDR3 protein. The D gene is left open where the match is weak.

V gene: TRBV25-1
D gene: TRBD2
J gene: TRBJ2-3
CDR3 protein: CASSTPGTRTDTQYF

V gene: TRBV2
D gene: NA
J gene: TRBJ1-2
CDR3 protein: CASSEEANYGYTF

V gene: TRBV7-3
D gene: NA
J gene: TRBJ1-6
CDR3 protein: CASSLPGSPLHF

V gene: TRBV7-6
D gene: NA
J gene: TRBJ2-7
CDR3 protein: CASSLRHITSYEQYF

V gene: TRBV20-1
D gene: NA
J gene: TRBJ1-2
CDR3 protein: CSARHRVGYGYTF

V gene: TRBV20-1
D gene: TRBD2
J gene: TRBJ2-1
CDR3 protein: CSARDLGVTSGYNEQFF

V gene: TRBV4-3
D gene: NA
J gene: TRBJ2-7
CDR3 protein: CASSQGTFTYEQYF

V gene: TRBV25-1
D gene: NA
J gene: TRBJ2-2
CDR3 protein: CASSEFRSALKSGELFF

V gene: TRBV7-3
D gene: NA
J gene: TRBJ2-3
CDR3 protein: CASSLTPVLDRRTSTDTQYF

V gene: TRBV9
D gene: TRBD2
J gene: TRBJ2-1
CDR3 protein: CASSHAGTSGYNEQFF

V gene: TRBV20-1
D gene: TRBD2
J gene: TRBJ2-7
CDR3 protein: CSVSMASGHYEQYF

V gene: TRBV7-9
D gene: NA
J gene: TRBJ1-1
CDR3 protein: CASSPSWGHTEAFF

V gene: TRBV6-4
D gene: NA
J gene: TRBJ1-2
CDR3 protein: CASSETANYGYTF

V gene: TRBV11-2
D gene: NA
J gene: TRBJ2-7
CDR3 protein: CASTITQGAYEQYF

V gene: TRBV7-9
D gene: NA
J gene: TRBJ1-1
CDR3 protein: CASSPPLGQATEAFF

V gene: TRBV20-1
D gene: NA
J gene: TRBJ2-5
CDR3 protein: CSAPGGTEQETQYF

V gene: TRBV10-1
D gene: TRBD1
J gene: TRBJ1-4
CDR3 protein: CASSESGDRHLINEKLFF

V gene: TRBV12-3/TRBV12-4
D gene: TRBD2
J gene: TRBJ2-7
CDR3 protein: CASRRTSGHYEQYF

V gene: TRBV10-2
D gene: NA
J gene: TRBJ2-2
CDR3 protein: CATNDGSSAVGELFF

V gene: TRBV30
D gene: NA
J gene: TRBJ2-1
CDR3 protein: CAWSSSYNEQFF

V gene: TRBV5-8
D gene: NA
J gene: TRBJ2-7
CDR3 protein: CASKILGGSGNEQYF

V gene: TRBV6-4
D gene: TRBD1
J gene: TRBJ1-5
CDR3 protein: CARTGGGNQPQHF

V gene: TRBV5-1
D gene: NA
J gene: TRBJ2-7
CDR3 protein: CASSLEGSYELYF

V gene: TRBV7-6
D gene: TRBD1
J gene: TRBJ2-7
CDR3 protein: CASSLATDGTGRYEQYF

V gene: TRBV7-9
D gene: NA
J gene: TRBJ1-1
CDR3 protein: CASSIAGQGREALF